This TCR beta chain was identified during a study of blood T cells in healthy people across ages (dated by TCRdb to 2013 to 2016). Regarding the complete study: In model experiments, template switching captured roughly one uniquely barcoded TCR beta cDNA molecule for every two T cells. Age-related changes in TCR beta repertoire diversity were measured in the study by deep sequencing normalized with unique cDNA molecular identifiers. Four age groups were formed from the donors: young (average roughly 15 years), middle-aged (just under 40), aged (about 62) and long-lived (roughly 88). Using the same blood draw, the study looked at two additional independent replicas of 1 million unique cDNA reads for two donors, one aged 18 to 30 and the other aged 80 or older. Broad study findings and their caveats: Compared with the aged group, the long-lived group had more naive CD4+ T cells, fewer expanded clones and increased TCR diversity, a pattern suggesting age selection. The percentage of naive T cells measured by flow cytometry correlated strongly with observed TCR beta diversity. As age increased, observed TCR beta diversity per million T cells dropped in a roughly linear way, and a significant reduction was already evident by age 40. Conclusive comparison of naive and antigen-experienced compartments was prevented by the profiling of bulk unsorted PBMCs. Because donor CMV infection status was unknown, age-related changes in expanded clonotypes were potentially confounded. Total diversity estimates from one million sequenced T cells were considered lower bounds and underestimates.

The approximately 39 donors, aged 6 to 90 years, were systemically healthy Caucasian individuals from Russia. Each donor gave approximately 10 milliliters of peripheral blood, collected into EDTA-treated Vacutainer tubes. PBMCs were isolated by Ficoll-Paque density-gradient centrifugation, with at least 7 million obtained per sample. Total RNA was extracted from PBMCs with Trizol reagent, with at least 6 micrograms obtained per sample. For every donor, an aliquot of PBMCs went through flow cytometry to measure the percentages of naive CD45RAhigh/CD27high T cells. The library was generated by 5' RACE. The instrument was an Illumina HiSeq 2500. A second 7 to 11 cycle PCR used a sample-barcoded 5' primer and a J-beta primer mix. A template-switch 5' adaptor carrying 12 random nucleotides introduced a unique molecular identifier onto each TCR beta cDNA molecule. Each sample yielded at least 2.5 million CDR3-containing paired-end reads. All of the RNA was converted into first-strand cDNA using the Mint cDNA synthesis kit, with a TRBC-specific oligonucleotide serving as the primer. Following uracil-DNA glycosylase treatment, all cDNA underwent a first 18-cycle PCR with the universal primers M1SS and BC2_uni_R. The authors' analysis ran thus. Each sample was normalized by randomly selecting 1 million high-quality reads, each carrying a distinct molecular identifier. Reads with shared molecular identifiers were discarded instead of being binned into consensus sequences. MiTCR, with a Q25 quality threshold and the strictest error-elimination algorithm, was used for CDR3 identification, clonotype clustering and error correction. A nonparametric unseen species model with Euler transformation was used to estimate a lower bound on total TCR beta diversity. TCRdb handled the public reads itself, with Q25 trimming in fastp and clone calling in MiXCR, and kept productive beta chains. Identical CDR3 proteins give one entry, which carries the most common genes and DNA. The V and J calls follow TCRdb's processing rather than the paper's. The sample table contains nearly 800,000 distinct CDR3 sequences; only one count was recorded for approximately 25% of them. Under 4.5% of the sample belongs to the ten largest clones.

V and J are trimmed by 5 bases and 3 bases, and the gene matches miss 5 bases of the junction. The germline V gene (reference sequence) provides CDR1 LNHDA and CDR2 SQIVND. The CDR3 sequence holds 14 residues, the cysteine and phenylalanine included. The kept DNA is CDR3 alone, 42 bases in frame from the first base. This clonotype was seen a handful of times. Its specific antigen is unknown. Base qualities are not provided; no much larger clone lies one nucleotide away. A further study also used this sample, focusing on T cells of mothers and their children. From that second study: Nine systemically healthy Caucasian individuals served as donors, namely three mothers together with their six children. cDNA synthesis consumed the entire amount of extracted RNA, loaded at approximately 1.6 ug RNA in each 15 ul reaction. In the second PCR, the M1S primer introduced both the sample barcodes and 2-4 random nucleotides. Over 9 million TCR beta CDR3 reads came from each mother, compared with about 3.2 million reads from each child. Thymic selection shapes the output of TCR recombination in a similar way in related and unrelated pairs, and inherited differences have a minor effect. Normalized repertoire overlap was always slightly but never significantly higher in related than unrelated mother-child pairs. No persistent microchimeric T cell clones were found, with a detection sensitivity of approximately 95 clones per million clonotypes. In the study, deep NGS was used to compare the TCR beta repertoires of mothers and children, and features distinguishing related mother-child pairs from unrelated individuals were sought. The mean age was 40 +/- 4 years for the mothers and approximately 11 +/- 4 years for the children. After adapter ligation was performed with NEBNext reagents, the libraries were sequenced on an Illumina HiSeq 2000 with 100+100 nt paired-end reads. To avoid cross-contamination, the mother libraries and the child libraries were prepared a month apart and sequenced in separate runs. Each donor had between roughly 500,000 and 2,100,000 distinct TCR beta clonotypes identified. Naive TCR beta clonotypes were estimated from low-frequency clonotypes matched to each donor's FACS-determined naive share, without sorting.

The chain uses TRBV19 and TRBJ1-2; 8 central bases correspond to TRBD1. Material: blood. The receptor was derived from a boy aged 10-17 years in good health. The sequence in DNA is TGTGCCAGTAGTGGGGACAGGTCGTACTATGGCTACACCTTC. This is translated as CASSGDRSYYGYTF.